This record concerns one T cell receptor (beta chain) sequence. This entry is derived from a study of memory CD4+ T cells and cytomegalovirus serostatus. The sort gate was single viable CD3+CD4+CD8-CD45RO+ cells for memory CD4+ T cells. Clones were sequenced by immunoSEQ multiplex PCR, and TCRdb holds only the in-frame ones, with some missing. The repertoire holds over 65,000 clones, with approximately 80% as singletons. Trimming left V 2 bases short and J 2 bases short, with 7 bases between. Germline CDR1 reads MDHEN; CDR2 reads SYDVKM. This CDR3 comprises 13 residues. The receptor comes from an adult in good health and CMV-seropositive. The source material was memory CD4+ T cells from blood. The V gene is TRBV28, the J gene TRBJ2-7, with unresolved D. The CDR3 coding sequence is TGTGCCAGCAGTTTACCCGGACCCTACGAGCAGTACTTC. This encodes CASSLPGPYEQYF.